This is a list of T cell receptor beta chains from one sample in a study of T cell changes during pregnancy in multiple sclerosis. TCRdb keeps only in-frame clones here, not all; method: immunoSEQ multiplex PCR. The sample carries tens of thousands of clones, over 75% recorded once. This specimen consisted of peripheral blood, obtained before pregnancy. The source is a female donor with multiple sclerosis, enrolled in a pregnancy study. Both conserved end residues are part of each CDR3. D genes are given only for firm matches.

>TRBV6-6|-|TRBJ1-1
CASSYVRDTEAFF
>TRBV21-1|-|TRBJ2-7
CASSKLHRENNEQYF
>TRBV6-5|-|TRBJ2-7
CASSSNPAGWDEQYF
>TRBV7-2|TRBD1|TRBJ2-7
CASSWGQGESEQYF
>TRBV27|TRBD1|TRBJ1-6
CASSSSRDRVSSPLHF
>TRBV7-3|TRBD1|TRBJ2-1
CASSPIPPGQIYNEQFF
>TRBV27|-|TRBJ2-7
CASSFDRRHSYEQYF
>TRBV6-1|TRBD2|TRBJ2-5
CASSELAGGQETQYF
>TRBV5-6|TRBD1|TRBJ2-5
CASSLGDSQETQYF
>TRBV7-9|-|TRBJ2-1
CASSLGQSPWHEQFF
>TRBV7-3|TRBD1|TRBJ2-1
CASSPTGARINEQFF
>TRBV4-2|-|TRBJ2-6
CASSLVGGSGANVLTF
>TRBV15|-|TRBJ1-3
CATSPGSSGNTIYF
>TRBV18|TRBD1|TRBJ2-5
CASSPTGGETQYF
>TRBV6-1|-|TRBJ2-5
CASSGGSQETQYF
>TRBV5-4|-|TRBJ2-7
CASSLGQGRFEQYF
>TRBV19|TRBD1|TRBJ1-4
CASSARTGFNEKLFF
>TRBV7-2|TRBD1|TRBJ2-7
CASSLVGTGAHPTGQYF
>TRBV7-2|-|TRBJ2-3
CASSSPTRRPTDTQYF
>TRBV7-3|TRBD1|TRBJ1-6
CASSLRQGWDSPLHF
>TRBV10-3|-|TRBJ1-1
CAISDPREGLMNTEAFF
>TRBV30|TRBD1|TRBJ1-1
CALDSGTGGNAFF
>TRBV7-2|TRBD1|TRBJ2-7
CASSLGGTGKYEQYF
>TRBV5-6|TRBD1|TRBJ1-2
CASSWRDRGLRGYTF
>TRBV5-1|TRBD1|TRBJ2-7
CASSLRQGTPYEQYF
>TRBV6-5|TRBD1|TRBJ1-1
CASSYRTGTNTEAFF
>TRBV5-4|-|TRBJ1-4
CASSSAGGSEKLFF
>TRBV10-1|-|TRBJ1-6
CASIMMGGRIQRVVGTAFRAPLHF
>TRBV18|TRBD1|TRBJ1-2
CASSRGQGMSGYTF
>TRBV19|TRBD1|TRBJ1-2
CASSGTQGFYGYTF
>TRBV5-6|-|TRBJ2-5
CASSLVTDRSTQYF
>TRBV11-3|TRBD2|TRBJ2-5
CASSTGLGVQETQYF
>TRBV6-5|-|TRBJ2-7
CAATRGLEYEQYF
>TRBV19|-|TRBJ1-6
CAIGGGANSPLHF
>TRBV2|-|TRBJ2-5
CASSERGSGPQETQYF
>TRBV5-6|-|TRBJ1-5
CASSLRGSNQPQHF
>TRBV29-1|-|TRBJ1-1
CSVVRQPNTEAFF
>TRBV6-5|-|TRBJ1-4
CASSLEQMSEKLFF
>TRBV5-4|-|TRBJ2-3
CASSFNRDTQYF
>TRBV7-2|TRBD1|TRBJ1-2
CASSLNAGGGYTF
>TRBV4-1|TRBD2|TRBJ2-1
CASSHPGLDQNEQFF
>TRBV11-2|-|TRBJ2-7
CASSLGSSYEQYF
>TRBV9|TRBD1|TRBJ1-2
CASSLQGVPRYTF
>TRBV12-2|-|TRBJ1-1
CASRLKRQGFGRAEAFF
>TRBV19|TRBD1|TRBJ1-4
CASSMRQGREKLFF
>TRBV7-7|TRBD1|TRBJ2-7
CASSPWDRRLGLSFYEQYF
>TRBV7-2|TRBD1|TRBJ1-5
CASSFTPGTGGGNQPQHF
>TRBV2|TRBD1|TRBJ2-2
CASSEIPGQTNTGELFF
>TRBV6-4|TRBD1|TRBJ2-3
CASSDSQGADTQYF
>TRBV6-6|-|TRBJ1-5
CASSYPSPGNNQPQHF
>TRBV27|TRBD1|TRBJ2-7
CASSPSQGAGEQYF
>TRBV14|TRBD1|TRBJ1-2
CASSHQTGGRGYTF
>TRBV6-1|TRBD1|TRBJ1-5
CASSGRQGDQPQHF
>TRBV2|-|TRBJ2-5
CASTRELETQYF
>TRBV7-8|TRBD1|TRBJ2-7
CASSSPPDRVLASYEQYF
>TRBV13|TRBD1|TRBJ2-7
CASSTGAYEQYF
>TRBV21-1|-|TRBJ1-5
CASDTGTGGRDGNQPQHF
>TRBV6-6|-|TRBJ2-1
CASSYSAAVYNEQFF
>TRBV4-3|-|TRBJ1-1
CASSQSFGAMNTEAFF